The 32 T cell receptor beta chains in this list originate from one sample, sequenced in a study of blood T cell repertoires in COVID-19. Sequencing used immunoSEQ multiplex PCR; TCRdb keeps in-frame clones, though not all of them. Among some 100,000 clones listed, 65% to 90% were seen once. The sample comprised PBMCs or T cells enriched from blood (not recorded which). The receptors here all came from a woman aged 45-65 years who had recovered from COVID-19.

A word on this clone: A far larger clone is one base from this, pointing to a likely read error. The rearrangement links TRBV11-3 to TRBJ1-3; D may be TRBD1 (6 bases). The V end was cut by 1 base, the J end by 2 bases, with 6 bases between. The V gene's germline CDR1 is SGHNT and CDR2 YENEEA. CDR3 length: 14 amino acids. The CDR3 is CASSLGTAGNTIYF. CDR3 DNA sequence: TGTGCCAGCAGCTTAGGGACAGCTGGAAACACCATATATTTT. Supplemented by reference TRBV11-3 and TRBJ1-3, the full variable domain reads EAGVVQSPRYKIIEKKQPVAFWCNPISGHNTLYWYLQNLGQGPELLIRYENEEAVDDSQLPKDRFSAERLKGVDSTLKIQPAELGDSAVYLCASSLGTAGNTIYFGEGSWLTVV.

The chain uses TRBV19 and TRBJ2-1; 7 nucleotides agree with TRBD1. The germline V gene encodes CDR1 LNHDA and CDR2 SQIVND (reference sequence). CDR3 length: 15 residues. V dropped 5 bases and J dropped 7; count of bases not matched to a gene: 11. DNA of the CDR3: TGTGCCAGTAGTCACCTCGACAGGGTAGGAAATGAGCAGTTCTTC. The encoded protein is CASSHLDRVGNEQFF. The entire variable domain, with the rest obtained from reference TRBV19 and TRBJ2-1, is as follows: DGGITQSPKYLFRKEGQNVTLSCEQNLNHDAMYWYRQDPGQGLRLIYYSQIVNDFQKGDIAEGYSVSREKKESFPLTVTSAQKNPTAFYLCASSHLDRVGNEQFFGPGTRLTVL.

The genes are TRBV5-4 and TRBJ1-6; maybe TRBD1 (5 bases). Looked up from germline, CDR1 is SGHNT and CDR2 is YYREEE (reference sequence). The germline V and J ends were trimmed by 5 bases and 10 bases, with 19 bases remaining between them. The CDR3 totals 15 residues. This CDR3 reads CASSSAVQGTSPLHF. DNA for the CDR3: TGTGCCAGCAGTTCTGCTGTGCAGGGTACATCACCCCTCCACTTT.

This chain uses TRBV28 with TRBJ2-1; TRBD2 aligns across 11 bases. The J segment lost 7 bases and the V segment lost 4 bases, leaving 3 bases of the junction unmatched. Germline CDR1 MDHEN, CDR2 SYDVKM. This CDR3 region has 14 residues. Here the CDR3 DNA reads TGTGCCAGCAGTTCTAGCGGGAGGTGGAATGAGCAGTTCTTC. Translation gives CASSSSGRWNEQFF.

V usage is TRBV5-1 and J usage is TRBJ2-7; the D gene is possibly TRBD1 (5 bases). The CDR3 runs to 13 residues. Germline CDR1 SGHRS, CDR2 YFSETQ. Between the trimmed V and J ends, which lost 1 base and 4 bases, there was a span of 9 bases. This CDR3 reads CASSLTGNYEQYF. The CDR3 DNA sequence: TGCGCCAGCAGCTTGACAGGAAATTACGAGCAGTACTTC. Supplemented by reference TRBV5-1 and TRBJ2-7, the full variable domain reads KAGVTQTPRYLIKTRGQQVTLSCSPISGHRSVSWYQQTPGQGLQFLFEYFSETQRNKGNFPGRFSGRQFSNSRSEMNVSTLELGDSALYLCASSLTGNYEQYFGPGTRLTVT.

This clone appeared once. This sequence joins TRBV5-1 and TRBJ1-5, with D unresolved. Trimming cost V 0 bases and J 6 bases, with 16 bases left between them. The CDR3 is made up of 16 amino acids. Germline CDR1 is SGHRS and CDR2 is YFSETQ. CDR3 residues: CASSLDSGGPGQPQHF. For the CDR3, the DNA is TGCGCCAGCAGCTTGGATAGCGGTGGGCCAGGTCAGCCCCAGCATTTT.

The J gene is TRBJ2-1, the V gene TRBV24-1, with 10 bases aligning to TRBD2. The germline CDR1 and CDR2 sequences are KGHDR and SFDVKD. This CDR3 region has 16 residues. V shed 4 bases, J shed 8 bases, and the junction held 10 bases outside the gene matches. The CDR3 DNA reads TGTGCCACCAGTGAAGACCTAGCGGGAGCCTTGGATGAGCAGTTCTTC. Its protein is CATSEDLAGALDEQFF.

The J gene is TRBJ1-2, the V gene TRBV7-9; D remains ambiguous. Germline lookup yields CDR1 SEHNR and CDR2 FQNEAQ (reference sequence). V shed 1 base and J shed 8 bases, with 17 bases lying between them. This CDR3 contains 15 residues. CDR3 protein: CASSLGGGGIEGYTF. Written as DNA, the CDR3 is TGTGCCAGCAGCTTAGGGGGTGGAGGGATCGAGGGCTACACCTTC.

The chain joins TRBV18 to TRBJ2-5; TRBD1 matches at 9 bases. Germline CDR1 and CDR2: KGHSH and LQKENI. V lost 0 bases and J lost 4; bases outside the gene matches: 6. The CDR3 has 16 amino acids. CDR3 nucleotide sequence: TGTGCCAGCTCACCACCTGGGACAGGGCTACGAGAGACCCAGTACTTC. The encoded protein is CASSPPGTGLRETQYF.

The chain joins TRBV10-1 to TRBJ2-3, with 11 bases aligning to TRBD2. This CDR3 is 18 amino acids long. Germline CDR1 reads WNHNN; CDR2 reads SYGVQD (reference sequence). Trimming cost V 5 bases and J 1 base; bases outside gene matches: 11. CDR3 sequence reads: CASSRGSGGAAGTDTQYF. The CDR3 nucleotides read TGCGCCAGCAGTCGTGGTAGCGGGGGGGCCGCCGGCACAGATACGCAGTATTTT.

This chain uses TRBV27 with TRBJ2-1; TRBD2 matches at 10 bases. The J segment lost 5 bases and the V segment lost 6 bases, leaving 13 bases of the junction unmatched. Germline CDR1 MNHEY, CDR2 SMNVEV (reference sequence). The CDR3 covers 17 residues. CDR3 sequence (DNA): TGTGCCAGCAGCCAGAGCGGGAGGGCCCTCATGGACAATGAGCAGTTCTTC. Encoded protein: CASSQSGRALMDNEQFF.

CDR3 in DNA: TGTGCCAGCAGCCCGACGGACAGGGCTGGAAACACCATATATTTT. It codes for CASSPTDRAGNTIYF. The chain has TRBV3-1 (or the pseudogene TRBV3-2) and TRBJ1-3; TRBD1 matches at 8 bases. Germline CDR1 LGHDT, CDR2 YNNKEL (reference sequence). Trimming at V came to 4 bases and at J to 2 bases, leaving 4 bases not matched to a gene. This CDR3 has 15 amino acids.

The chain uses TRBV28 and TRBJ1-1; D not resolved. The CDR3 is made up of 12 amino acids. The germline gives CDR1 MDHEN, CDR2 SYDVKM. Trimming pared 4 bases from V and 11 bases from J, leaving 14 bases between. The CDR3 spells CASSSNPIGAFF. DNA for the CDR3: TGTGCCAGCAGTTCCAATCCCATCGGTGCTTTCTTT. Complete variable domain (other parts from reference TRBV28 and TRBJ1-1): DVKVTQSSRYLVKRTGEKVFLECVQDMDHENMFWYRQDPGLGLRLIYFSYDVKMKEKGDIPEGYSVSREKKERFSLILESASTNQTSMYLCASSSNPIGAFFGQGTRLTVV.

The chain recombines TRBV23-1 with TRBJ1-5; no clear D. TRBV23-1 is an ORF for which the function is uncertain. Trimming took off 0 bases at V and 0 bases at J, with 9 bases between the two ends. This CDR3 has 16 amino acids. In nucleotides, the CDR3 is TGCGCCAGCAGTCAATCCCCCGGGTATAGCAATCAGCCCCAGCATTTT. As protein: CASSQSPGYSNQPQHF.

This clone showed up just a few times. The rearrangement uses TRBV28 and TRBJ2-7; TRBD1 is a possible D gene (5 bases). Germline lookup yields CDR1 MDHEN and CDR2 SYDVKM. The CDR3 has 12 amino acids. With 6 bases removed from V and 4 bases from J, the gap between germline ends came to 10 bases. The CDR3 nucleotides are TGTGCCAGCAGCGCACAGGCTTACGAGCAGTACTTC. Its protein product is CASSAQAYEQYF.

As concerns this clone: Because it lacks the conserved phenylalanine or tryptophan at the end, this CDR3 is likely a read error. No DNA is shown, since the ends of the CDR3 on it are uncertain; the CDR3 is the one TCRdb lists. The V call is TRBV2, the J call TRBJ2-7; the DNA was not used to check the table's D call, TRBD2. Germline loops: CDR1 SNHLY, CDR2 FYNNEI. The CDR3 totals 12 residues, both ends included. The CDR3 here is CASSGLAGGPLP.

The gene calls are TRBV19 and TRBJ2-2; D possibly corresponds to TRBD1 (5 bases). The ends were cut back, 10 bases at V and 2 bases at J, with 14 bases in the middle. From germline, CDR1 is LNHDA and CDR2 SQIVND (reference sequence). The CDR3 length is 14 residues. CDR3 residues: CATLRDQNTGELFF. The CDR3 DNA follows: TGTGCCACCCTCAGGGATCAAAACACCGGGGAGCTGTTTTTT. Variable domain in full (rest from reference TRBV19 and TRBJ2-2): DGGITQSPKYLFRKEGQNVTLSCEQNLNHDAMYWYRQDPGQGLRLIYYSQIVNDFQKGDIAEGYSVSREKKESFPLTVTSAQKNPTAFYLCATLRDQNTGELFFGEGSRLTVL.

This clone was detected once. V and J are TRBV11-2 and TRBJ2-1, with a weak D call TRBD2 (5 bases). V was cut by 3 bases and J by 9 bases, with 12 bases left in between. Germline CDR1 reads SGHAT; CDR2 reads FQNNGV. The CDR3 is 13 residues long. CDR3 loop: CASSFPSRGEQFF. The CDR3 DNA reads TGTGCCAGCAGCTTCCCATCACGGGGTGAGCAGTTCTTC.

The V gene is TRBV28, the J gene TRBJ1-6; 7 bases are shared with TRBD1. V gave up 5 bases and J gave up 3 bases; unmatched junction bases: 7. The CDR3 loop spans 16 amino acids. The germline gives CDR1 MDHEN, CDR2 SYDVKM. The CDR3 loop is CASSGEGAGYNSPLHF. The CDR3 DNA is TGTGCCAGCAGTGGAGAGGGGGCCGGCTATAATTCACCCCTCCACTTT.

The chain links TRBV3-1 (or the pseudogene TRBV3-2) to TRBJ1-1, with D perhaps TRBD1 (6 bases). This CDR3 contains 14 residues. The germline V and J ends were trimmed by 3 bases and 6 bases, with 14 bases remaining between them. CDR1 and CDR2 (germline): LGHDT, YNNKEL (reference sequence). CDR3 coding DNA: TGTGCCAGCAGCCATCCAGGGGTCAAGCCTGAAGCTTTCTTT. This encodes CASSHPGVKPEAFF.

The chain links TRBV27 to TRBJ1-6; 10 bases fit TRBD1. The CDR3 loop spans 15 amino acids. The germline gives CDR1 MNHEY, CDR2 SMNVEV (reference sequence). The ends lost 4 bases at V and 8 bases at J; junction bases unmatched: 5. Here the CDR3 DNA reads TGTGCCAGCAGTTACCGGGACAGGGGAGATTCACCCCTCCACTTT. Amino acid sequence: CASSYRDRGDSPLHF.

V gene TRBV7-9 combines with J gene TRBJ2-1; D is unclear. The ends were cut back, 4 bases at V and 0 bases at J, with 10 bases in the middle. The germline V gene encodes CDR1 SEHNR and CDR2 FQNEAQ (reference sequence). This CDR3 contains 15 residues. The CDR3 loop is CASSSTPSSYNEQFF. Here the CDR3 DNA reads TGTGCCAGCAGCTCCACCCCCAGCTCCTACAATGAGCAGTTCTTC.

V usage is TRBV5-1 and J usage is TRBJ1-2, with 10 bases that match TRBD1. Per germline, CDR1 SGHRS and CDR2 YFSETQ. The V and J ends lost 4 bases and 2 bases, in that order; junction bases with no gene match: 8. The CDR3 length is 16 residues. Here the CDR3 reads CASSRGGQGDNYGYTF. CDR3 coding DNA: TGCGCCAGCAGCCGGGGAGGACAGGGGGACAACTATGGCTACACCTTC.

CDR3 nucleotides: TGTGCCAGCAGCTACGAAACAGGGATTGAAAAACTGTTTTTT. Protein sequence: CASSYETGIEKLFF. V is TRBV11-2 and J is TRBJ1-4; tentative D call: TRBD1 (6 bases). V lost 4 bases, J lost 7 bases, and 13 bases lay in between. Germline V gene data show CDR1 as SGHAT and CDR2 as FQNNGV. This CDR3 comprises 14 residues.

The chain couples TRBV28 to TRBJ1-1; D ambiguous. Trimming left V 1 base short and J 6 bases short, with 12 bases between. CDR1 and CDR2 from the germline V gene are MDHEN and SYDVKM. The CDR3 contains 14 residues. CDR3 nucleotide sequence: TGTGCCAGCAGTTTATTAGAGGTGAAGGCTGAAGCTTTCTTT. Its translation is CASSLLEVKAEAFF.

J is TRBJ1-2 and V is TRBV30; 10 bases fit TRBD1. J lost 8 bases, V lost 1 base, and 7 bases had no gene match. The V gene's germline CDR1 is GTSNPN and CDR2 SVGIG (reference sequence). The CDR3 consists of 14 residues. CDR3 coding DNA: TGTGCCTGGAGTGCCCGACAGGGGGCGAAGGGCTACACCTTC. Protein product: CAWSARQGAKGYTF.

The rearrangement joins TRBV7-9 to TRBJ1-2, with 10 positions matching TRBD1. Germline values: CDR1 SEHNR, CDR2 FQNEAQ (reference sequence). CDR3 length equals 18 residues. Trimming cost V 3 bases and J 1 base; bases outside gene matches: 11. The CDR3 protein is CASSFLRQGAAVNYGYTF. In DNA, the CDR3 is TGTGCCAGCAGCTTCCTTCGACAGGGGGCCGCCGTTAACTATGGCTACACCTTC.

The rearrangement joins TRBV24-1 to TRBJ1-2, with 8 bases identical to TRBD1. Trimming removed 4 bases from V and 6 bases from J; junction bases left unmatched: 9. Germline V lookup: CDR1 KGHDR, CDR2 SFDVKD. This CDR3 comprises 15 residues. CDR3 in amino acids: CATSDPGTGGDGYTF. For the CDR3, the DNA is TGTGCCACCAGTGACCCCGGGACAGGCGGCGATGGCTACACCTTC.

The chain uses TRBV27 and TRBJ2-1; 7 bases are shared with TRBD2. Unmatched junction bases numbered 19, after V lost 6 bases and J lost 8 bases. Germline lookup yields CDR1 MNHEY and CDR2 SMNVEV (reference sequence). There are 17 residues in the CDR3. Written as DNA, the CDR3 is TGTGCCAGCAGGTTGGGACCTAGCGGAGGAAGGTTTGATGAGCAGTTCTTC. The encoded protein is CASRLGPSGGRFDEQFF.

The chain links TRBV9 to TRBJ2-2; TRBD2 matches 14 bases. Germline V CDR1 and CDR2: SGDLS, YYNGEE. The V and J ends lost 0 bases and 3 bases, in that order; junction bases with no gene match: 10. The CDR3 extends over 20 amino acids. The CDR3, as DNA: TGTGCCAGCAGCGTAGCGGGACTAGCGGGAGTAAGAGGGGACACCGGGGAGCTGTTTTTT. As protein: CASSVAGLAGVRGDTGELFF.

The chain employs TRBV5-6 and TRBJ1-1, with TRBD1 as a possible D gene (6 bases). Germline values: CDR1 SGHDT, CDR2 YYEEEE. The germline V and J ends were trimmed by 5 bases and 0 bases, with 11 bases remaining between them. The CDR3 totals 14 residues. CDR3 DNA: TGTGCCAGCAGGTTACAGGGAATGAACACTGAAGCTTTCTTT. It translates to CASRLQGMNTEAFF.

This chain links TRBV28 with TRBJ1-6; 9 bases fit TRBD1. This CDR3 contains 15 residues. Germline lookup yields CDR1 MDHEN and CDR2 SYDVKM. J was trimmed by 7 bases and V by 6 bases; bases with no gene match: 7. CDR3 sequence reads: CASRNPGTGNSPLHF. CDR3 coding DNA: TGTGCCAGCAGGAACCCCGGGACAGGGAATTCACCCCTCCACTTT.